Below, 8 T cell receptor beta chains from the same sample are listed, as sequenced in a study of T-cell memory formation after mild COVID-19. A single record per CDR3 protein comes from TCRdb applying MiXCR to the 5' RACE reads. The table lists 100,000 to 150,000 distinct CDR3 sequences, roughly 15% of them singletons, with about 14% in the top ten. Sequencing was done on a sample of PBMCs or a T cell subset sorted from them (not recorded which). Every receptor here comes from an adult woman who had mild COVID-19 (a few samples of this study predate the infection). Cell type and time point are not known.

The chain uses TRBV7-9 and TRBJ1-4; 8 bases match TRBD1. The V segment lost 5 bases and the J segment 7 bases; nucleotides outside the gene matches: 6. The CDR3 length is 14 residues. Looked up from germline, CDR1 is SEHNR and CDR2 is FQNEAQ (reference sequence). The CDR3: CASSRSGGGEKLFF. The CDR3 DNA is TGTGCCAGCAGCCGATCAGGGGGCGGTGAAAAACTGTTTTTT.

This clonotype was counted between two and nine times. The chain is built from TRBV2 and TRBJ2-4; 7 bases are a match to TRBD1. Germline V gene data show CDR1 as SNHLY and CDR2 as FYNNEI. The CDR3 is made up of 17 amino acids. V was clipped by 6 bases and J by 2 bases; unmatched bases: 13. CDR3 bases: TGTGCCAGCAGGGGACCGGGACAGAAATTGTCCAAAAACATTCAGTACTTC. Its protein product is CASRGPGQKLSKNIQYF.

This clonotype has just a few counts. J is TRBJ2-1 and V is TRBV24-1; 7 bases map to TRBD2. V was clipped by 3 bases and J by 7 bases; unmatched bases: 5. The germline CDR1 and CDR2 sequences are KGHDR and SFDVKD. The CDR3 contains 14 residues. The CDR3 here is CATSDHRDYNEQFF. CDR3 nucleotide sequence: TGTGCCACCAGTGATCACCGGGACTATAATGAGCAGTTCTTC.

The rearrangement joins TRBV29-1 to TRBJ2-7, with 12 nucleotides matching TRBD2. Germline trimming cut 6 bases from V and 0 bases from J; bases unmatched to any gene: 6. The CDR3 is 15 residues long. Looked up from germline, CDR1 is SQVTM and CDR2 is ANQGSEA. This chain's CDR3 is CSVRLAGDSSYEQYF. Written as DNA, the CDR3 is TGCAGCGTGAGACTAGCGGGAGATTCCTCCTACGAGCAGTACTTC.

V gene TRBV6-5 combines with J gene TRBJ2-7; TRBD1 matches 9 bases. This CDR3 spans 15 amino acids. The ends lost 7 bases at V and 11 bases at J; junction bases unmatched: 18. Germline V gene lookup returns CDR1 MNHEY and CDR2 SVGAGI. Here the CDR3 DNA reads TGTGCCAGCAACGGGCAAACCGGGACAGGGAGAGGAGAGTACTTC. Amino acid sequence: CASNGQTGTGRGEYF.

This clonotype has just a few counts. The J gene is TRBJ1-2, the V gene TRBV9; D call uncertain. The CDR3 runs to 14 residues. CDR1 SGDLS and CDR2 YYNGEE come from the germline V gene. Deletions cut 0 bases from V and 0 bases from J, with 6 bases between. CDR3 sequence: CASSVGTSNYGYTF. For the CDR3, the DNA is TGTGCCAGCAGCGTAGGGACCTCTAACTATGGCTACACCTTC.

This clonotype occurred a few times. The chain recombines TRBV6-2 or TRBV6-3 with TRBJ2-7, with TRBD1 matching 8 bases. This CDR3 comprises 16 residues. Trimming removed 6 bases from V and 2 bases from J; junction bases left unmatched: 12. Germline lookup yields CDR1 MNHEY and CDR2 SVGEGT. CDR3 amino acids: CASRATGGIWTYEQYF. DNA for the CDR3: TGTGCCAGCAGGGCTACAGGGGGAATTTGGACCTACGAGCAGTACTTC.

The V call is TRBV27, the J call TRBJ2-7, with 10 bases aligning to TRBD2. After removal of 5 bases from V and 2 bases from J, the junction contained 6 bases not matched to a gene. The CDR3 has 15 residues. The germline V gene has CDR1 MNHEY and CDR2 SMNVEV (reference sequence). CDR3 region: CASSPIAGGPYEQYF. CDR3 bases: TGTGCCAGCAGTCCTATAGCGGGAGGCCCCTACGAGCAGTACTTC.